The 26 T cell receptor beta chains given below trace back to one sample, sequenced in a study of T cell responses to AZD1222 COVID-19 vaccine. Some clones are missing from TCRdb's copy, which holds only in-frame ones; the method was immunoSEQ multiplex PCR. The table records approximately 150,000 clones, 90% to 95% of them present only once. The sequences come from peripheral blood, collected on day 0 of AZD1222 vaccination. These TCRs come from an adult in good health.

CDR3 region: CASSRGGASWTGELFF. For the CDR3, the DNA is TGTGCCAGCAGCCGCGGGGGAGCTAGTTGGACCGGGGAGCTGTTTTTT. The chain joins TRBV7-9 to TRBJ2-2; 7 nucleotides match TRBD2. The CDR3 is made up of 16 amino acids. CDR1 and CDR2 from the germline V gene are SEHNR and FQNEAQ (reference sequence). The ends lost 5 bases at V and 5 bases at J; junction bases unmatched: 11. The complete variable domain, with remaining parts taken from reference TRBV7-9 and TRBJ2-2, reads DTGVSQNPRHKITKRGQNVTFRCDPISEHNRLYWYRQTLGQGPEFLTYFQNEAQLEKSRLLSDRFSAERPKGSFSTLEIQRTEQGDSAMYLCASSRGGASWTGELFFGEGSRLTVL.

The rearrangement joins TRBV6-2 or TRBV6-3 to TRBJ2-5, with 9 bases fitting TRBD2. This CDR3 is built from 16 residues. Germline lookup yields CDR1 MNHEY and CDR2 SVGEGT. V lost 2 bases, J lost 1 base, and 5 bases stayed unmatched. CDR3 DNA sequence: TGTGCCAGCAGTTACCGTAGCGGGGGCCTCCAAGAGACCCAGTACTTC. Encoded protein: CASSYRSGGLQETQYF.

This clone was seen once. The chain has TRBV27 and TRBJ1-1; 7 bases line up with TRBD1. This CDR3 contains 13 residues. Germline CDR1 reads MNHEY; CDR2 reads SMNVEV (reference sequence). V was clipped by 6 bases and J by 1 base; unmatched bases: 2. The CDR3 DNA reads TGTGCCAGCAGCCAGGGGGAGAACACTGAAGCTTTCTTT. Amino acid sequence: CASSQGENTEAFF.

This chain joins TRBV7-2 and TRBJ1-2; 8 bases are a match to TRBD1. The V segment lost 2 bases and the J segment 4 bases; nucleotides outside the gene matches: 3. This CDR3 has 14 residues. CDR1 is SGHTA and CDR2 is FQGNSA in the germline V gene. This CDR3 is CASSLQGAGYGYTF. In nucleotides, the CDR3 is TGTGCCAGCAGCTTACAGGGGGCGGGCTATGGCTACACCTTC.

The chain employs TRBV27 and TRBJ1-5; possibly TRBD1 for D (6 bases). V was cut by 7 bases and J by 6 bases, with 19 bases left in between. The germline V gene has CDR1 MNHEY and CDR2 SMNVEV (reference sequence). The CDR3 has 15 amino acids. The CDR3 here is CASTPTGLQGQPQHF. In DNA, the CDR3 is TGTGCCAGCACCCCCACAGGGCTCCAAGGTCAGCCCCAGCATTTT.

The chain carries TRBV5-5 and TRBJ2-4; the D is unclear. The CDR3 contains 14 residues. Germline V CDR1 and CDR2: SGHKS, YYEKEE (reference sequence). V lost 3 bases to trimming and J lost 0 bases, with 7 bases between them. The CDR3, as DNA: TGTGCCAGCAGCTCCCAACTAGCCAAAAACATTCAGTACTTC. Protein product: CASSSQLAKNIQYF.

The chain combines TRBV19 with TRBJ2-1; D possibly matches TRBD1 or TRBD2 (6 bases each). Trimming took 6 bases from V and 9 from J, leaving 18 bases between them. The CDR3 is 14 residues long. In germline, CDR1 is LNHDA, CDR2 SQIVND (reference sequence). The CDR3 loop reads CASSQVGGLPEQFF. CDR3 DNA sequence: TGTGCCAGTAGCCAAGTGGGGGGCCTTCCTGAGCAGTTCTTC.

The rearrangement joins TRBV10-1 to TRBJ2-2; no clear D. The germline CDR1 and CDR2 sequences are WNHNN and SYGVQD (reference sequence). The CDR3 extends over 13 amino acids. V lost 10 bases and J lost 3, with 12 bases in between. The CDR3 loop is CATLDDDTGELFF. The CDR3 DNA follows: TGCGCCACCCTAGACGACGACACCGGGGAGCTGTTTTTT.

This chain joins TRBV11-3 and TRBJ2-2; D not resolved. Trimming cost V 5 bases and J 1 base, with 5 bases left between them. The CDR3 is 13 amino acids. CDR1 SGHNT and CDR2 YENEEA come from the germline V gene. CDR3 sequence reads: CASSPRNTGELFF. DNA of the CDR3: TGTGCCAGCAGCCCTAGGAACACCGGGGAGCTGTTTTTT.

V is TRBV28 and J is TRBJ1-5; TRBD1 might be the D (5 bases). Germline V gene lookup returns CDR1 MDHEN and CDR2 SYDVKM. The CDR3 runs to 16 residues. The V end lost 3 bases, the J end lost 0 bases, and 12 bases lay between the germline ends. CDR3 DNA: TGTGCCAGCAGTTTGCCGGGGGGAAATAGCAATCAGCCCCAGCATTTT. This encodes CASSLPGGNSNQPQHF.

The gene calls are TRBV7-2 and TRBJ2-3; D not resolved. Trimming pared 2 bases from V and 4 bases from J, leaving 19 bases between. Germline CDR1 is SGHTA and CDR2 is FQGNSA. This CDR3 region has 17 residues. The CDR3 DNA sequence: TGTGCCAGCAGCTTACTCCCGCCGGAGAACTATCCAGATACGCAGTATTTT. Amino acid sequence: CASSLLPPENYPDTQYF.

Remarks on this clone: At one end the junction does not follow the germline gene, possibly because of a read error. The chain joins TRBV29-1 to TRBJ2-3; possible D gene TRBD2, 5 bases. Looked up from germline, CDR1 is SQVTM and CDR2 is ANQGSEA. CDR3 size: 15 residues. The DNA of the CDR3 is TGTAGCGTGGAGTCTGGCGGGCCTAGCACAGATACGCAGTATTTT. It codes for CSVESGGPSTDTQYF.

The chain recombines TRBV12-3 or TRBV12-4 with TRBJ1-5, with 11 bases identical to TRBD1. The trim removed 6 bases at V and 12 bases at J, leaving 4 bases unmatched. CDR3 size: 12 residues. CDR3 protein: CASRPGTGGQHF. CDR3 in DNA: TGTGCCAGCAGGCCCGGGACAGGGGGCCAGCATTTT.

V usage is TRBV10-1 and J usage is TRBJ2-2; 16 bases map to TRBD2. Losses at the gene ends were 10 bases for V and 7 bases for J; bases not matched to a gene: 6. Looked up from germline, CDR1 is WNHNN and CDR2 is SYGVQD (reference sequence). CDR3 length equals 15 residues. CDR3 sequence: CATGTSGGADGELFF. The CDR3 nucleotides read TGCGCCACTGGGACTAGCGGGGGGGCCGACGGGGAGCTGTTTTTT.

The count of this clone is one. V gene TRBV28 combines with J gene TRBJ2-7, with 10 positions matching TRBD1. V lost 6 bases and J lost 3; bases outside the gene matches: 11. Germline values: CDR1 MDHEN, CDR2 SYDVKM. CDR3 length: 16 amino acids. The CDR3 DNA reads as TGTGCCAGCAGCTTAGGGGGGACAGGGGAATTCTACGAGCAGTACTTC. The encoded protein is CASSLGGTGEFYEQYF.

This clone has only one observation. V and J are TRBV28 and TRBJ2-3; D might be TRBD2 (6 bases). Germline CDR1 is MDHEN and CDR2 is SYDVKM. Trimming stripped 5 bases from V and 0 bases from J, with 15 bases between. The CDR3 runs 16 residues. This CDR3 is CASSPGTRGSTDTQYF. The CDR3 DNA reads TGTGCCAGCAGTCCAGGGACTCGGGGGAGCACAGATACGCAGTATTTT.

The chain links TRBV2 to TRBJ2-3; 9 bases are shared with TRBD2. CDR1 SNHLY and CDR2 FYNNEI come from the germline V gene. J lost 0 bases, V lost 3 bases, and 7 bases had no gene match. This CDR3 contains 17 residues. The CDR3 DNA sequence: TGTGCCAGCAGTGACTTGGCGGGGGGGTTTAGCACAGATACGCAGTATTTT. This codes for CASSDLAGGFSTDTQYF.

The J gene is TRBJ1-3, the V gene TRBV21-1; the DNA was not compared with TRBD1, the D call given in the table. TRBV21-1 is designated a pseudogene. The CDR3 covers 20 residues. The CDR3 DNA reads TGTGCCAGCAGCTCAGACCGGGACAGGGTTCCCGTAACCTCTGGAAACACCATATATTTT. Protein sequence: CASSSDRDRVPVTSGNTIYF.

The V and J genes are TRBV28 and TRBJ2-2; a possible D gene is TRBD1 (5 bases). V lost 3 bases to trimming and J lost 2 bases, with 16 bases between them. Per germline, CDR1 MDHEN and CDR2 SYDVKM. The CDR3 is 17 residues long. The CDR3 loop is CASSFQFRASNTGELFF. DNA for the CDR3: TGTGCCAGCAGTTTTCAATTCAGGGCATCCAACACCGGGGAGCTGTTTTTT.

The chain combines TRBV3-1 (or the pseudogene TRBV3-2) with TRBJ2-7, with D maybe TRBD2 (6 bases). In germline, CDR1 is LGHDT, CDR2 YNNKEL (reference sequence). This CDR3 has 15 residues. Trimming stripped 4 bases from V and 2 bases from J, with 15 bases between. The CDR3 DNA reads as TGTGCCAGCAGCCCCAGGGACTTCTTCGCCTACGAGCAGTACTTC. As protein: CASSPRDFFAYEQYF.

V gene TRBV3-1 (or the pseudogene TRBV3-2) combines with J gene TRBJ2-5, with 12 bases aligning to TRBD2. The trim removed 1 base at V and 5 bases at J, leaving 8 bases unmatched. CDR1 LGHDT and CDR2 YNNKEL come from the germline V gene (reference sequence). This CDR3 comprises 17 residues. The CDR3 sequence: CASSQASGGAGWETQYF. The CDR3 DNA reads TGTGCCAGCAGCCAAGCTAGCGGGGGGGCCGGTTGGGAGACCCAGTACTTC.

This rearrangement joins TRBV9 to TRBJ1-1; tentative D call: TRBD1 (5 bases). The V gene lost 4 bases and the J gene lost 3 bases, with 10 bases spanning the gap. There are 13 residues in the CDR3. CDR1 and CDR2 (germline): SGDLS, YYNGEE. The CDR3 loop is CASSPRGDTEAFF. Written as DNA, the CDR3 is TGTGCCAGCAGCCCCCGGGGGGACACTGAAGCTTTCTTT.

The chain carries TRBV29-1 and TRBJ2-5; weak D call: TRBD1 (5 bases). With 4 bases removed from V and 5 bases from J, the gap between germline ends came to 14 bases. The CDR3 consists of 13 residues. Germline V gene sequence: CDR1 SQVTM, CDR2 ANQGSEA. The chain's CDR3 is CSVAMGPWETQYF. In nucleotides, the CDR3 is TGCAGCGTTGCGATGGGGCCATGGGAGACCCAGTACTTC.

V and J are TRBV10-3 and TRBJ2-1; the match to TRBD2 covers 8 bases. CDR3 size: 15 residues. Germline CDR1 ENHRY, CDR2 SYGVKD. V lost 7 bases, J lost 3 bases, and 8 bases stayed unmatched. The CDR3 DNA sequence: TGTGCCATCACTCAGCGGGGGTTTAACTACAATGAGCAGTTCTTC. It is translated as CAITQRGFNYNEQFF.

CDR3 bases: TGTGCCAGCAGCTTGGGGGCGACAGGTCGGGTTCCATCTGAAGCTTTCTTT. It is translated as CASSLGATGRVPSEAFF. V and J are TRBV5-7 and TRBJ1-1; D perhaps matches TRBD1 (6 bases). TRBV5-7 is an open reading frame whose function is uncertain. The CDR3 is 17 residues long. V lost 0 bases to trimming and J lost 6 bases, with 21 bases between them.

In regard to this clone: This sample also contains other DNA sequences that code for the same CDR3. The CDR3 sequence is CASSGQHTEAFF. The CDR3, as DNA: TGCGCCAGCAGTGGACAGCACACTGAAGCTTTCTTT. The chain joins TRBV10-1 to TRBJ1-1; weak D call: TRBD1 (5 bases). CDR1 and CDR2 (germline): WNHNN, SYGVQD (reference sequence). Trimming took 4 bases from V and 3 from J, leaving 6 bases between them. The CDR3 length is 12 residues.